This record looks at one T cell receptor beta chain sequence and its context. Its antigen is as yet unknown. This sample was included in a study of lymphopenia after photon versus proton radiotherapy. Data came from immunoSEQ multiplex PCR; TCRdb stores just in-frame clones and leaves some out. The table includes approximately 170,000 clones, about 85% detected once. CDR1 is SGHDN, CDR2 FVKESK, per germline. This CDR3 comprises 14 residues. The ends were cut back, 5 bases at V and 5 bases at J, with 16 bases in the middle. Study-wide results and caveats: A bigger post-nadir fall in TCR diversity correlated inversely with survival time in deceased patients. After the lymphocyte nadir, photon-treated repertoires showed oligoclonal expansion, especially of CD8+ Temra cells.

The TCR comes from a man aged 45 to 65 with gastric cancer. The sample was peripheral blood, taken from a patient treated with photon-based radiotherapy. This rearrangement joins TRBV14 to TRBJ2-7, with D perhaps TRBD2 (6 bases). The CDR3 spells CASSLGRGWHEQYF. The CDR3 DNA is TGTGCCAGCAGCTTAGGTCGGGGGTGGCACGAGCAGTACTTC.